This T cell receptor (beta chain) stems from a study of blood T cell repertoires in COVID-19. Ages ranged from roughly 18 to 100 years, with residence in 24 US areas. Cohorts were determined from participant-reported clinical history. Assay: immunoSEQ multiplex PCR; the TCRdb copy retains only in-frame clones and omits some. The table includes about 430,000 clones, around 87% detected once. Sequencing input: PBMCs or T cells enriched from blood (not recorded which). The origin of this receptor is a man younger than 45 who had recovered from COVID-19.

The CDR3 reads CASSPRTGTGELFF. The CDR3 nucleotides read TGTGCCAGCTCACCAAGGACTGGAACCGGGGAGCTGTTTTTT. V is TRBV18 and J is TRBJ2-2, with D perhaps matching TRBD2 (5 bases). Germline CDR1 KGHSH, CDR2 LQKENI. The CDR3 runs to 14 residues. The V and J ends lost 2 bases and 5 bases respectively, with 9 bases between them.